This T cell receptor beta chain was identified during a study of CD8+CD57+ T cells in acquired aplastic anemia. General study points: CD8+ Simpson's diversity in patients was not significantly different from that in controls.

The germline V gene has CDR1 ENHRY and CDR2 SYGVKD. The ends were cut back, 11 bases at V and 3 bases at J, with 20 bases in the middle. The CDR3 has 15 amino acids. Patients included in sequencing had previously demonstrated CD8+CD57+ cell expansion by flow cytometry. According to the study, genomic DNA was the template for TCR beta VDJ and CDR3 profiling. MiXCR was run by TCRdb on the reads, yielding one entry per CDR3 protein. This table has approximately 180,000 distinct CDR3 sequences, roughly 48% appearing once. In regard to this clonotype: Its antigen is unidentified.

The sample comprised sorted CD4+, CD8+, or CD8+CD57+ T cells (not recorded which) from PBMCs. J is TRBJ1-5 and V is TRBV10-3; D gene uncertain. The TCR sequence derives from a human donor with aplastic anemia. CDR3 loop: CASGRSGPTNQPQHF. DNA of the CDR3: TGTGCCTCGGGCCGTTCTGGTCCAACCAATCAGCCCCAGCATTTT.